The sequence of this T cell receptor beta chain was determined in a study of cytomegalovirus exposure and HLA in healthy donors. Turning to this clone: Its target is not known.

Clones were sequenced by immunoSEQ multiplex PCR, and TCRdb holds only the in-frame ones, with some missing. The table includes some 120,000 clones, roughly 90% detected once. Overall study findings and caveats: Subsequent analysis of the approximately 130 validation repertoires found a tendency for first-cohort TCR clusters to co-occur.

The sequenced material came from PBMCs. This sequence was found in a woman aged 18-29 years in good health and CMV-seronegative.

The CDR3 coding sequence is TGTGCCAGCAGTTTTAGGGGGCCGCAATCCTACGAGCAGTACTTC. Translation: CASSFRGPQSYEQYF. The chain couples TRBV28 to TRBJ2-7; 7 nucleotides align to TRBD1. Germline V gives CDR1 MDHEN, CDR2 SYDVKM. The CDR3 sequence is 15 residues long. V was pared by 3 bases and J by 1 base, with 6 bases of the junction left unmatched.